The 29 T cell receptor beta chains reported below all come from one sample, sequenced in a study of cytomegalovirus exposure and HLA in healthy donors. Data came from immunoSEQ multiplex PCR; TCRdb stores just in-frame clones and leaves some out. The sample has some 71,000 clones, 94% seen once. Sequenced sample: PBMCs. The receptors were gathered from a woman aged 18-35 years in good health and CMV-seronegative.

This chain uses TRBV7-9 with TRBJ1-1; D gene ambiguous. Trimming cost V 5 bases and J 0 bases, with 13 bases left between them. This CDR3 comprises 15 residues. Per the germline V gene, CDR1 is SEHNR and CDR2 is FQNEAQ (reference sequence). The CDR3 nucleotides are TGTGCCAGCAGCCCGACTGACGAATTGAACACTGAAGCTTTCTTT. This gives the protein CASSPTDELNTEAFF.

This clone was observed once. The CDR3 spells CASSQFGGATDTQYF. CDR3 bases: TGTGCCAGCAGCCAATTTGGTGGGGCCACAGATACGCAGTATTTT. The chain is built from TRBV14 and TRBJ2-3; D is perhaps TRBD1 (5 bases). V lost 2 bases, J lost 2 bases, and 11 bases lay in between. The germline V gene has CDR1 SGHDN and CDR2 FVKESK. This CDR3 has 15 residues.

The chain is built from TRBV29-1 and TRBJ1-1; 8 bases align to TRBD1. Germline V gives CDR1 SQVTM, CDR2 ANQGSEA. With V trimmed by 4 bases and J by 1 base, 5 bases remained unmatched. This CDR3 has 14 amino acids. CDR3 nucleotides: TGCAGCGTTGTCCGACAGGGGCGGAACACTGAAGCTTTCTTT. This encodes CSVVRQGRNTEAFF.

The chain recombines TRBV6-4 with TRBJ2-1; D perhaps matches TRBD2 (6 bases). V was trimmed by 2 bases and J by 4 bases, leaving 12 bases between them. Germline V gene lookup returns CDR1 MRHNA and CDR2 SNTAGT. The CDR3 covers 15 residues. CDR3 DNA: TGTGCCAGCAGTGACGGAGGAGGAGGGTACAATGAGCAGTTCTTC. Protein sequence: CASSDGGGGYNEQFF.

Comment on this clone: A single base separates this from a much larger clone, so it may be a read error. This chain links TRBV14 with TRBJ2-7; TRBD1 agrees at 10 bases. Germline V gives CDR1 SGHDN, CDR2 FVKESK. J was trimmed by 3 bases and V by 4 bases; bases with no gene match: 0. The CDR3 runs 13 residues. CDR3 loop: CASSRTGGYEQYF. The CDR3 region has the DNA TGTGCCAGCAGCCGGACAGGGGGCTACGAGCAGTACTTC.

This clone is labeled as medium-sized. V and J are TRBV15 and TRBJ2-6; D unresolved. Germline V gene data show CDR1 as LNHNV and CDR2 as YYDKDF (reference sequence). The germline V and J ends were trimmed by 0 bases and 0 bases, with 6 bases remaining between them. The CDR3 runs 16 residues. The DNA of the CDR3 is TGTGCCACCAGCAGAGATCGGAGCTCTGGGGCCAACGTCCTGACTTTC. Translating it yields CATSRDRSSGANVLTF.

CDR3 amino acids: CASSPRTGENTEAFF. The CDR3 DNA reads TGTGCCAGCAGCCCCAGGACAGGGGAGAACACTGAAGCTTTCTTT. The V call is TRBV7-9, the J call TRBJ1-1; 9 bases are a match to TRBD1. The germline V gene has CDR1 SEHNR and CDR2 FQNEAQ (reference sequence). This CDR3 region has 15 residues. The V segment lost 5 bases and the J segment 1 base; nucleotides outside the gene matches: 5. The whole variable domain, remainder taken from reference TRBV7-9 and TRBJ1-1, is DTGVSQNPRHKITKRGQNVTFRCDPISEHNRLYWYRQTLGQGPEFLTYFQNEAQLEKSRLLSDRFSAERPKGSFSTLEIQRTEQGDSAMYLCASSPRTGENTEAFFGQGTRLTVV.

The chain links TRBV2 to TRBJ2-1; 7 bases line up with TRBD1. This CDR3 region has 14 residues. The V segment lost 2 bases and the J segment 3 bases; nucleotides outside the gene matches: 1. Germline CDR1 is SNHLY and CDR2 is FYNNEI. The CDR3 DNA follows: TGTGCCAGCAGTGAAAGGGGGCTCTACAATGAGCAGTTCTTC. This translates into CASSERGLYNEQFF. The full variable domain, its missing parts supplied by reference TRBV2 and TRBJ2-1, is EPEVTQTPSHQVTQMGQEVILRCVPISNHLYFYWYRQILGQKVEFLVSFYNNEISEKSEIFDDQFSVERPDGSNFTLKIRSTKLEDSAMYFCASSERGLYNEQFFGPGTRLTVL.

The gene calls are TRBV10-3 and TRBJ2-3; possibly TRBD2 for D (6 bases). Germline V gene data show CDR1 as ENHRY and CDR2 as SYGVKD. Trimming left V 2 bases short and J 5 bases short, with 11 bases between. The length of the CDR3 is 14 residues. CDR3 in amino acids: CAISEGGAKDTQYF. CDR3 in DNA: TGTGCCATCAGTGAGGGAGGGGCTAAAGATACGCAGTATTTT.

V and J are TRBV4-2 and TRBJ2-5; perhaps TRBD2 as D (6 bases). This CDR3 contains 15 residues. Per germline, CDR1 LGHNA and CDR2 YNFKEQ. Trimming took 0 bases from V and 1 from J, leaving 9 bases between them. This chain's CDR3 is CASSQDARGQETQYF. CDR3 DNA: TGTGCCAGCAGCCAAGATGCGCGGGGCCAAGAGACCCAGTACTTC.

The V call is TRBV7-9, the J call TRBJ2-2; 8 nucleotides align to TRBD2. Trimming took 4 bases from V and 2 from J; bases not matched to a gene: 9. The CDR3 sequence is 17 residues long. Germline assignment: CDR1 SEHNR and CDR2 FQNEAQ (reference sequence). The CDR3 spells CASSSIFSGGNTGELFF. The CDR3 DNA sequence: TGTGCCAGCAGCTCGATATTCAGCGGGGGAAACACCGGGGAGCTGTTTTTT.

The chain combines TRBV9 with TRBJ2-1; no reliable D call. V shed 4 bases and J shed 1 base, with 15 bases lying between them. Per the germline V gene, CDR1 is SGDLS and CDR2 is YYNGEE. This CDR3 region has 16 residues. The CDR3 region has the DNA TGTGCCAGCAGCCCGTATCTAGAGAGGTCCTACAATGAGCAGTTCTTC. It encodes CASSPYLERSYNEQFF.

This chain connects TRBV10-3 to TRBJ2-1, with 11 bases aligning to TRBD2. Germline assignment: CDR1 ENHRY and CDR2 SYGVKD. V shed 6 bases and J 8 bases; nucleotides not matched to a gene: 3. This CDR3 has 13 amino acids. The CDR3 bases are TGTGCCATCAGCAAGGGACTAGCGGATGAGCAGTTCTTC. It is translated as CAISKGLADEQFF.

V gene TRBV7-3 combines with J gene TRBJ2-3, with a weak D call TRBD2 (6 bases). V gave up 1 base and J gave up 4 bases, with 12 bases separating them. Germline assignment: CDR1 SGHTA and CDR2 FQGTGA. The CDR3 extends over 15 amino acids. The CDR3 protein is CASSLMGDFSDTQYF. The CDR3 nucleotides read TGTGCCAGCAGCTTAATGGGGGACTTCTCAGATACGCAGTATTTT.

The rearrangement uses TRBV2 and TRBJ2-1; 7 nucleotides line up with TRBD2. The CDR3 runs to 14 residues. Per germline, CDR1 SNHLY and CDR2 FYNNEI. The J segment lost 5 bases and the V segment lost 8 bases, leaving 9 bases of the junction unmatched. The CDR3 nucleotides read TGTGCCAGCTTACTAGCGCCTAATCACAATGAGCAGTTCTTC. It codes for CASLLAPNHNEQFF.

The V gene is TRBV7-3, the J gene TRBJ2-2, with 8 bases aligning to TRBD1. The CDR3 is made up of 16 amino acids. CDR1 and CDR2 from the germline V gene are SGHTA and FQGTGA. Trimming removed 5 bases from V and 2 bases from J; junction bases left unmatched: 7. The CDR3 DNA is TGTGCCAGCAGCCGCTATACAGGGGGAAACACCGGGGAGCTGTTTTTT. Translated, it gives CASSRYTGGNTGELFF.

The V gene is TRBV7-9, the J gene TRBJ1-2; D is unclear. Trimming removed 5 bases from V and 1 base from J, with 11 bases in between. Germline loops: CDR1 SEHNR, CDR2 FQNEAQ (reference sequence). This CDR3 contains 14 residues. Here the CDR3 DNA reads TGTGCCAGCAGCCCTTCTATAATTAACTATGGCTACACCTTC. Translating it yields CASSPSIINYGYTF.

The rearrangement links TRBV7-3 to TRBJ2-3; 8 bases agree with TRBD2. This CDR3 has 15 amino acids. V lost 8 bases and J lost 4; bases outside the gene matches: 11. In germline, CDR1 is SGHTA, CDR2 FQGTGA. The CDR3 loop is CASSRGAGVPDTQYF. In DNA, the CDR3 is TGTGCCAGCTCGCGGGGGGCGGGAGTTCCAGATACGCAGTATTTT.

J is TRBJ2-7 and V is TRBV10-1; D is unclear. The germline CDR1 and CDR2 sequences are WNHNN and SYGVQD (reference sequence). Trimming pared 9 bases from V and 2 bases from J, leaving 14 bases between. The CDR3 runs 13 residues. The CDR3 loop reads CAREAQRAYEQYF. For the CDR3, the DNA is TGCGCCAGAGAAGCACAGAGAGCCTACGAGCAGTACTTC.

The chain has TRBV19 and TRBJ2-3; TRBD1 might be the D (6 bases). CDR3 length: 13 residues. The germline V gene has CDR1 LNHDA and CDR2 SQIVND (reference sequence). Trimming took 4 bases from V and 3 from J, leaving 8 bases between them. DNA for the CDR3: TGTGCCAGTAGTACAGGGGCTACAGATACGCAGTATTTT. Its translation: CASSTGATDTQYF.

This chain joins TRBV30 and TRBJ2-7; D might be TRBD1 (6 bases). V was trimmed by 0 bases and J by 4 bases, leaving 13 bases between them. The CDR3 extends over 14 amino acids. Germline values: CDR1 GTSNPN, CDR2 SVGIG (reference sequence). This CDR3 is CAWSVGQLQYEQYF. CDR3 bases: TGTGCCTGGAGTGTAGGACAGCTGCAATACGAGCAGTACTTC.

The gene calls are TRBV18 and TRBJ1-2, with 10 bases identical to TRBD1. Trimming cost V 4 bases and J 8 bases; bases outside gene matches: 4. The CDR3 totals 13 residues. CDR1 and CDR2 (germline): KGHSH, LQKENI. The CDR3 nucleotides are TGTGCCAGCTCACTAGGGACAGGGGAAGGCTACACCTTC. Translated, it gives CASSLGTGEGYTF.

This clone has just one count. CDR3 loop: CASSNTGHPPDEQYF. The CDR3 DNA reads TGTGCCAGCTCCAATACGGGACATCCCCCTGACGAGCAGTACTTC. This rearrangement joins TRBV28 to TRBJ2-7; maybe TRBD1 (6 bases). The CDR3 contains 15 residues. V was clipped by 8 bases and J by 5 bases, with 22 bases between them. CDR1 and CDR2 from the germline V gene are MDHEN and SYDVKM.

V and J are TRBV18 and TRBJ1-1; no clear D. The germline CDR1 and CDR2 sequences are KGHSH and LQKENI. The CDR3 has 12 amino acids. Between the trimmed V and J ends, which lost 3 bases and 5 bases, there was a span of 7 bases. CDR3 in amino acids: CASSPVATEAFF. Here the CDR3 DNA reads TGTGCCAGCTCACCGGTGGCTACTGAAGCTTTCTTT. Based on the CDR3 plus reference TRBV18 and TRBJ1-1, the full variable domain is NAGVMQNPRHLVRRRGQEARLRCSPMKGHSHVYWYRQLPEEGLKFMVYLQKENIIDESGMPKERFSAEFPKEGPSILRIQQVVRGDSAAYFCASSPVATEAFFGQGTRLTVV.

This chain joins TRBV7-9 and TRBJ1-6, with a tentative D call TRBD1 (6 bases). Trimming left V 4 bases short and J 15 bases short, with 13 bases between. Looked up from germline, CDR1 is SEHNR and CDR2 is FQNEAQ (reference sequence). The CDR3 is 12 residues long. The CDR3 reads CASSSGGDILHF. The DNA of the CDR3 is TGTGCCAGCAGCTCGGGGGGGGACATCCTCCACTTT.

V gene TRBV29-1 combines with J gene TRBJ2-1, with 9 bases lining up with TRBD1. The V gene's germline CDR1 is SQVTM and CDR2 ANQGSEA. The CDR3 totals 13 residues. V lost 4 bases and J lost 3; bases outside the gene matches: 1. The CDR3 is CSVAGQGYNEQFF. The CDR3 DNA reads as TGCAGCGTTGCGGGACAGGGCTACAATGAGCAGTTCTTC.

V is TRBV7-3 and J is TRBJ2-7, with 11 bases identical to TRBD1. Germline V CDR1 and CDR2: SGHTA, FQGTGA. The length of the CDR3 is 15 residues. The V segment lost 5 bases and the J segment 4 bases; nucleotides outside the gene matches: 7. CDR3 nucleotide sequence: TGTGCCAGCAGCCCCGGACAGGGGGCTAGGTACGAGCAGTACTTC. Its translation: CASSPGQGARYEQYF.

The chain couples TRBV18 to TRBJ1-2, with 10 bases lining up with TRBD1. The length of the CDR3 is 17 residues. V lost 0 bases and J lost 2; bases outside the gene matches: 6. Germline V gene data show CDR1 as KGHSH and CDR2 as LQKENI. The CDR3 loop is CASSPPSGQGENYGYTF. The CDR3 DNA follows: TGTGCCAGCTCACCACCGTCCGGACAGGGGGAGAACTATGGCTACACCTTC.

The V gene is TRBV19, the J gene TRBJ1-1; TRBD1 is a possible D gene (5 bases). The ends were cut back, 5 bases at V and 7 bases at J, with 17 bases in the middle. There are 14 residues in the CDR3. The germline V gene encodes CDR1 LNHDA and CDR2 SQIVND (reference sequence). The CDR3 DNA sequence: TGTGCCAGTAGTCCACCGGGGGGTAGGGGTGAAGCTTTCTTT. It specifies CASSPPGGRGEAFF.